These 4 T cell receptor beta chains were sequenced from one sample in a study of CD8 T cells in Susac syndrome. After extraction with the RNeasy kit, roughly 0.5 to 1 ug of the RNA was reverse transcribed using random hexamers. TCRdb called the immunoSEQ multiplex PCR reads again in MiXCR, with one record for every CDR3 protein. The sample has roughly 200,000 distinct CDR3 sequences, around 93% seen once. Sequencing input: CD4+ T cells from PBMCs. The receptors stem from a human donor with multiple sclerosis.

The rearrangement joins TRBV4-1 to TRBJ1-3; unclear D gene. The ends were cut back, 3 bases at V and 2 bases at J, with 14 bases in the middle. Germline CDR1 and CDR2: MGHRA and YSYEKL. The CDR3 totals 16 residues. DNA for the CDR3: TGCGCCAGCAGCCAGGGAGCGGCTTACACTGGAAACACCATATATTTT. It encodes CASSQGAAYTGNTIYF.

CDR3 DNA sequence: TGTGCCAGCAGCAACTCACGTACCGGGGGGCGGCATCAGCCCCAGCATTTT. It encodes CASSNSRTGGRHQPQHF. The V gene is TRBV6-2 or TRBV6-3, the J gene TRBJ1-5; D possibly corresponds to TRBD1 (6 bases). The V and J ends lost 6 bases and 5 bases respectively, with 23 bases between them. In germline, CDR1 is MNHEY, CDR2 SVGEGT. This CDR3 has 17 amino acids.

In DNA, the CDR3 is TGCAGCGTTGAGGGAGGCTATGGCTACACCTTC. It specifies CSVEGGYGYTF. The chain couples TRBV29-1 to TRBJ1-2; no definite D call. Trimming pared 3 bases from V and 4 bases from J, leaving 6 bases between. There are 11 residues in the CDR3. CDR1 and CDR2 from the germline V gene are SQVTM and ANQGSEA.

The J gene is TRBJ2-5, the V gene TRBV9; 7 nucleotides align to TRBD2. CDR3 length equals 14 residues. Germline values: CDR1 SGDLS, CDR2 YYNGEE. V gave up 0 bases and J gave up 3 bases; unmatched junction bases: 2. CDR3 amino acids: CASSVGGGEETQYF. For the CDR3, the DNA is TGTGCCAGCAGCGTAGGCGGGGGAGAAGAGACCCAGTACTTC.